This T cell receptor (beta chain) was found in a study of shared clonotypes between healthy human individuals. Study-wide results and limits: An expected dependence of interdonor clonotype sharing on sequencing depth was noted. A handful of donors shared around 5.2% of their naive CD4 clonotypes. Represented diversity (both genetic and exposure-history) was limited by the small number of donors. Memory subsets generally showed lower estimated richness than naive subsets.

The assay was immunoSEQ multiplex PCR, and TCRdb's table has in-frame clones only and misses some. The sample gives fewer than 800,000 clones, 92% of which show up once; 20% to 25% is in the top ten. CD45RO-negative CD8 cells positively selected for CCR7 made up the naive population, which excluded terminally differentiated effector memory CD45RA+ cells. The table lists this clone with a count of one. What it binds is unknown. Trimming at V came to 6 bases and at J to 4 bases, leaving 6 bases not matched to a gene. CDR1 is PRHDT, CDR2 FYEKMQ, per germline (reference sequence). This CDR3 is 15 amino acids long.

This TCR derives from a man in his thirties or forties in good health. The sequenced sample consisted of naive CD8+ T cells sorted from blood. The gene calls are TRBV13 and TRBJ2-1; 10 nucleotides agree with TRBD2. The CDR3: CASRMTSGRYNEQFF. CDR3 in DNA: TGTGCCAGCAGGATGACTAGCGGGCGGTACAATGAGCAGTTCTTC. Supplemented by reference TRBV13 and TRBJ2-1, the full variable domain reads AAGVIQSPRHLIKEKRETATLKCYPIPRHDTVYWYQQGPGQDPQFLISFYEKMQSDKGSIPDRFSAQQFSDYHSELNMSSLELGDSALYFCASRMTSGRYNEQFFGPGTRLTVL.